This TCR beta chain was recorded in a study of T cell repertoires in cytomegalovirus infection. At the level of the study: Shared public TCR beta signatures pointed to both CMV infection and a matching HLA type.

TCRdb reprocessed the reads with MiXCR, giving one entry per CDR3 protein. The sample lists approximately 250,000 distinct CDR3 sequences; around 6.6% were seen once. In regard to this clonotype: The antigen is undetermined.

Study conclusions and caveats: Carriers of CMV and the relevant HLA type were discriminated by public TCR beta frequency. Predominance within the ex vivo response was attributable to HLA-C-restricted CMV-specific TCR beta clonotypes.

Trimming took 0 bases from V and 8 from J; bases not matched to a gene: 10. The CDR3 runs 17 residues. CDR1 MNHNS and CDR2 SASEGT come from the germline V gene. What was sequenced was PBMCs. The source of this sequence is a human donor in good health (CMV status not recorded). Some clones in this sample may be carry-over from other donors' samples. The chain carries TRBV6-1 and TRBJ1-4, with TRBD1 matching over 9 bases. The CDR3 sequence: CASSEALQDRGGEKLFF. The CDR3 coding sequence is TGTGCCAGCAGTGAAGCGCTTCAGGACAGGGGAGGAGAAAAACTGTTTTTT.